This is a list of T cell receptor beta chains from one sample in a study of blood T cell repertoires in COVID-19. Some clones are missing from TCRdb's copy, which holds only in-frame ones; the method was immunoSEQ multiplex PCR. Of 280,000 or so clones listed, around 90% are singletons. The sample taken for sequencing was peripheral blood. The source of these receptors is a man between 18 and 35 years old with active or convalescent COVID-19. Both conserved end residues are part of each CDR3. D genes are given only for firm matches. Rows may omit the clone size; those that give it use once, few, many or a size class.

>-|-|TRBJ2-1|TRBV6-5
TGTGCCAGCAGTTACCGTTCTGGTGAGAATGAGCAGTTCTTC
CASSYRSGENEQFF
>TRBD1|-|TRBJ2-7|TRBV2
TGTGCCAGCAGGTTAGGACAGGGGGCGTATGAGCAGTACTTC
CASRLGQGAYEQYF
>-|-|TRBJ1-2|TRBV2
TGTGCCAGCGCCGTCAGGGCAGGCTACACCTTC
CASAVRAGYTF
>TRBD2|-|TRBJ2-1|TRBV5-6
TGTGCCAGCAATAGCGGGGGGTACAATGAGCAGTTCTTC
CASNSGGYNEQFF
>TRBD2|-|TRBJ2-5|TRBV9
TGTGCCAGCAGCGTAGGGACTAGCGGGGGCCTGGGAGAGACCCAGTACTTC
CASSVGTSGGLGETQYF
>-|few|TRBJ1-6|TRBV13
TGTGCCAGCAGCTATACAGTAAACAATTCACCCCTCCACTTT
CASSYTVNNSPLHF
>TRBD2|-|TRBJ2-1|TRBV2
TGTGCCAGCAGTAACATAGCGGGGGGTCACAATGAGCAGTTCTTC
CASSNIAGGHNEQFF
>TRBD2|-|TRBJ2-1|TRBV5-6
TGTGCCAGCAGCTTGCCTCTTAGCGGGTCCTACAATGAGCAGTTCTTC
CASSLPLSGSYNEQFF
>TRBD1|-|TRBJ1-2|TRBV19
TGTGCCAGCTCAACAGGGGGATTCGATGGCTACACCTTC
CASSTGGFDGYTF
>-|-|TRBJ1-1|TRBV19
TGTGCCAGTAGTATAGTATGGGAGGTGAACACTGAAGCTTTCTTT
CASSIVWEVNTEAFF
>TRBD2|-|TRBJ2-5|TRBV19
TGTGCCAGTGGGGACCCGGGGGGGACTTCCCGGGAGACCCAGTACTTC
CASGDPGGTSRETQYF
>TRBD2|-|TRBJ2-7|TRBV19
TGTGCCAGTACCTTCGCCGGGGGGTACGAGCAGTACTTC
CASTFAGGYEQYF
>-|-|TRBJ2-7|TRBV27
TGTGCCAGCAGTTTATGGGACAAACCCTACGAGCAGTACTTC
CASSLWDKPYEQYF
>TRBD1|-|TRBJ1-3|TRBV7-9
TGTGCCAGCAGCTCCGGACAGGGTTCGAACACCATATATTTT
CASSSGQGSNTIYF
>TRBD1|-|TRBJ1-1|TRBV18
TGTGCCAGCTCCACTTTCCAGGGGGCACAGGACACTGAAGCTTTCTTT
CASSTFQGAQDTEAFF
>-|-|TRBJ2-7|TRBV19
TGTGCCAGTAGTCCACCCAATTCCGGGGGTCTCTCCTACGAGCAGTACTTC
CASSPPNSGGLSYEQYF
>-|-|TRBJ2-4|TRBV6-5
TGTGCCAGCAGTTATACGGCGCCACAGGCCAAAAACATTCAGTACTTC
CASSYTAPQAKNIQYF
>-|once|TRBJ1-2|TRBV2
TGTGCCAGCAGTGACCGGACTCGCTATGGCTACACCTTC
CASSDRTRYGYTF
>-|-|TRBJ1-6|TRBV4-1
TGCGCCAGCAGCTCAAACAGTGTGTCGGTTTCCAATTCACCCCTCCACTTT
CASSSNSVSVSNSPLHF
>TRBD2|-|TRBJ2-5|TRBV2
TGTGCCAGCAGTGCTGCGGGGGGATCGAAAGAGACCCAGTACTTC
CASSAAGGSKETQYF
>-|-|TRBJ1-2|TRBV29-1
TGCAGCGTTGAACTCGGGAGGGACTATGGCTACACCTTC
CSVELGRDYGYTF
>-|-|TRBJ1-2|TRBV5-6
TGTGCCAGCAGCTTTGGCACACGATGGTACTATGGCTACACCTTC
CASSFGTRWYYGYTF
>-|-|TRBJ1-2|TRBV18
TGTGCCAGCTCACCCCCCGAGGTCAATAACTATGGCTACACCTTC
CASSPPEVNNYGYTF
>TRBD2|-|TRBJ2-7|TRBV6-5
TGTGCCAGCAGCAAAGGACGGGAGGGGGACGAGCAGTACTTC
CASSKGREGDEQYF
>-|-|TRBJ2-7|TRBV7-9
TGTGCCAGCAGCTTTTTAGAACGATACGAGCAGTACTTC
CASSFLERYEQYF
>TRBD2|-|TRBJ2-1|TRBV11-2
TGTGCCAGCAGCCTAAGGGCACTAGCGGACGACAATGAGCAGTTCTTC
CASSLRALADDNEQFF
>TRBD1|-|TRBJ2-3|TRBV6-4
TGTGCCAGCAGTGAAGGGGACAGACACACAGATACGCAGTATTTT
CASSEGDRHTDTQYF
>TRBD1|-|TRBJ1-2|TRBV6-2/TRBV6-3
TGTGCCAGCAGTTCAACAGGGGTCGTGGGCTACACCTTC
CASSSTGVVGYTF
>TRBD2|-|TRBJ2-7|TRBV9
TGTGCCAGCAGCACCCATGGACTAGCGGGGGATGAGCAGTACTTC
CASSTHGLAGDEQYF
>TRBD1|once|TRBJ2-7|TRBV2
TGTGCCAGCAGTGAACTACGGGACAGAAATACTGGGGTCGAGCAGTACTTC
CASSELRDRNTGVEQYF
>-|-|TRBJ1-2|TRBV3-1/TRBV3-2
TGTGCCAGCAGCCAAGAAGCCTATGGCTACACCTTC
CASSQEAYGYTF
>-|-|TRBJ2-5|TRBV7-3
TGTGCCAGCAGCCCAAACAGGGAAGAGACCCAGTACTTC
CASSPNREETQYF
>TRBD1|-|TRBJ2-5|TRBV2
TGTGCCAGCAGTCCTCAGGGGGTTCAAGAGACCCAGTACTTC
CASSPQGVQETQYF
>-|-|TRBJ1-5|TRBV5-6
TGTGCCAGCAGCTTGGCGGGGGGCGCGGGTCAGCCCCAGCATTTT
CASSLAGGAGQPQHF
>TRBD1|-|TRBJ1-2|TRBV28
TGTGCCAGCAGCAGCGGGACAGGGGGCTATGGCTACACCTTC
CASSSGTGGYGYTF
>-|few|TRBJ1-3|TRBV4-1
TGCGCCAGCAGCCAGCTCTACAAGGCTCGAGGGGGAAGAAACACCATATATTTT
CASSQLYKARGGRNTIYF
>-|-|TRBJ2-3|TRBV11-3
TGTGCCAGCAGCTCCGCGGGACCCGGACAGGGCACAGATACGCAGTATTTT
CASSSAGPGQGTDTQYF
>TRBD1|-|TRBJ2-7|TRBV4-1
TGCGCCAGCAGCCAAGATGGGGGGACAGGGCTTTACGAGCAGTACTTC
CASSQDGGTGLYEQYF
>-|-|TRBJ2-1|TRBV9
TGTGCCAGCAGCGTAGGGGGTACTAGGGACTTCTACAATGAGCAGTTCTTC
CASSVGGTRDFYNEQFF
>-|few|TRBJ1-4|TRBV7-2
TGTGCCAGCAGTCTCCAGGGAGGTTACGAAAAACTGTTTTTT
CASSLQGGYEKLFF
>TRBD2|-|TRBJ2-5|TRBV6-1
TGTGCCAGCAGTGATTCGCGGGGGAGCCAAGAGACCCAGTACTTC
CASSDSRGSQETQYF
>TRBD2|-|TRBJ2-1|TRBV2
TGTGCCAGCAGTGAAGCCAGGATAGCGGGGGTCGGTGAGCAGTTCTTC
CASSEARIAGVGEQFF
>-|-|TRBJ1-4|TRBV9
TGTGCCAGCAGCGTGTCCCTAACTAATGAAAAACTGTTTTTT
CASSVSLTNEKLFF
>-|-|TRBJ2-5|TRBV6-5
TGTGCCAGCAGACGGACTAAACAAGAGACCCAGTACTTC
CASRRTKQETQYF
>-|-|TRBJ2-7|TRBV7-2
TGTGCCAGCAGCTCCTCGGTCGTGGTAGAGCAGTACTTC
CASSSSVVVEQYF
>-|-|TRBJ1-1|TRBV2
TGTGCCAGCAGGGTCGGGGGGCAGGGTACTGAAGCTTTCTTT
CASRVGGQGTEAFF
>-|-|TRBJ2-5|TRBV5-8
TGTGCCAGCAGCTCCGGCGGGACCCCGGGGACCCAGTACTTC
CASSSGGTPGTQYF
>TRBD1|-|TRBJ2-7|TRBV19
TGTGCCAGTAGTACGGGACAGGGGGACTACGAGCAGTACTTC
CASSTGQGDYEQYF
>TRBD1|-|TRBJ1-1|TRBV19
TGTGCCAGTAGTATAGACCGGGACAGGGGGAACACTGAAGCTTTCTTT
CASSIDRDRGNTEAFF
>TRBD1|-|TRBJ1-6|TRBV25-1
TGTGCCAGCAGTGTGACAGGGATCTCCTATAATTCACCCCTCCACTTT
CASSVTGISYNSPLHF
>-|-|TRBJ2-2|TRBV7-9
TGTGCCAGCAGCTTAGTGCAGGCATGGGAGCTGTTTTTT
CASSLVQAWELFF
>TRBD1|-|TRBJ1-5|TRBV10-2
TGCGCCAGCGGGGACAGGGGAGGTGGTCAGCCCCAGCATTTT
CASGDRGGGQPQHF
>-|-|TRBJ2-1|TRBV6-4
TGTGCCAGCAGTGAGGACAGTAGTAAAGGAAATGAGCAGTTCTTC
CASSEDSSKGNEQFF
>-|-|TRBJ1-1|TRBV7-2
TGTGCCAGCAGCCAGGGTACGGGTGCCCACCCGAACACTGAAGCTTTCTTT
CASSQGTGAHPNTEAFF